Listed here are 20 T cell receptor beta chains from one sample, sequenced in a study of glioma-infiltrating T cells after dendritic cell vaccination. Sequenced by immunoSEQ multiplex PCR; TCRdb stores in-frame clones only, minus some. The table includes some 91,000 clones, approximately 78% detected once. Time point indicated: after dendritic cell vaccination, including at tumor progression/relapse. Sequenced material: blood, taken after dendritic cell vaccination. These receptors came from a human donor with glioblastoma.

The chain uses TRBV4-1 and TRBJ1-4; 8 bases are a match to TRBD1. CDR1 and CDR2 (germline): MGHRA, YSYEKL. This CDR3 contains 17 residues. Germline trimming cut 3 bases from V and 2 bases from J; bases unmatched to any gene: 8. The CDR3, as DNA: TGCGCCAGCAGCCACGACAGGGGAGGCTCTACTAATGAAAAACTGTTTTTT. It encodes CASSHDRGGSTNEKLFF.

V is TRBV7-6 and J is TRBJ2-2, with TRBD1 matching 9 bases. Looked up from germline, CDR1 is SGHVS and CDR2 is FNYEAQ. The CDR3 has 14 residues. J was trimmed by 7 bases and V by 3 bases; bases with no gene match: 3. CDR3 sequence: CASSLTGGVGELFF. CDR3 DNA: TGTGCCAGCAGCTTGACAGGGGGGGTCGGGGAGCTGTTTTTT.

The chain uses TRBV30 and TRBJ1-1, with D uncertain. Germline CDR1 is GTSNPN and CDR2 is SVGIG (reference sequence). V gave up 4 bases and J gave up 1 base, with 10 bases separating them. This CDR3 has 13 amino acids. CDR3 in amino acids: CAWTINRNTEAFF. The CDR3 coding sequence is TGTGCCTGGACCATTAACAGGAACACTGAAGCTTTCTTT.

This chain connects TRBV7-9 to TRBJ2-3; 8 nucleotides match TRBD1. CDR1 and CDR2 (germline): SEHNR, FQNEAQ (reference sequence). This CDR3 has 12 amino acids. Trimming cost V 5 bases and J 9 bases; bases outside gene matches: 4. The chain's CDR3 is CASSPDRGTQYF. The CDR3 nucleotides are TGTGCCAGCAGCCCAGACAGGGGCACGCAGTATTTT. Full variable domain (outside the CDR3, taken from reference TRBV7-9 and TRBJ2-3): DTGVSQNPRHKITKRGQNVTFRCDPISEHNRLYWYRQTLGQGPEFLTYFQNEAQLEKSRLLSDRFSAERPKGSFSTLEIQRTEQGDSAMYLCASSPDRGTQYFGPGTRLTVL.

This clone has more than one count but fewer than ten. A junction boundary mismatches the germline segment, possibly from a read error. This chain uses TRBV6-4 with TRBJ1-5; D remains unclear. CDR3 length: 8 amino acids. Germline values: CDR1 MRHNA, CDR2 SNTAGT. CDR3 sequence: CASNLGVF. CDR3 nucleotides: TGTGCCAGCAATCTCGGGGTTTTT.

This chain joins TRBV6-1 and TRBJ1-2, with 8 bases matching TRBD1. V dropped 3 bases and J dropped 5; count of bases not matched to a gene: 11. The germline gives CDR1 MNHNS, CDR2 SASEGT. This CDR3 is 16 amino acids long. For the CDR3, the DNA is TGTGCCAGCAGTGAGCCGTCCGGGACAGGTTTTTATGGCTACACCTTC. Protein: CASSEPSGTGFYGYTF.

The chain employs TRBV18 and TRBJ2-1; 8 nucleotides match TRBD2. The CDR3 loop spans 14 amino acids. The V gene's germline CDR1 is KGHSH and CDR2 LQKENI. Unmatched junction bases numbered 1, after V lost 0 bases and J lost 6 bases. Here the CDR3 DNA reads TGTGCCAGCTCACCACCCACTAGCGGCAATGAGCAGTTCTTC. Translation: CASSPPTSGNEQFF. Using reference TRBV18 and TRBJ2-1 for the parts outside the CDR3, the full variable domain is NAGVMQNPRHLVRRRGQEARLRCSPMKGHSHVYWYRQLPEEGLKFMVYLQKENIIDESGMPKERFSAEFPKEGPSILRIQQVVRGDSAAYFCASSPPTSGNEQFFGPGTRLTVL.

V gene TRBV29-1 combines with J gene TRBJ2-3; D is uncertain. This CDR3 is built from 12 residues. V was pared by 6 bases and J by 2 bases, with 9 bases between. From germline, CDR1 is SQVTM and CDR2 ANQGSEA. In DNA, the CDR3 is TGCAGCGTCTCGGAGCCCACAGATACGCAGTATTTT. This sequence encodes CSVSEPTDTQYF.

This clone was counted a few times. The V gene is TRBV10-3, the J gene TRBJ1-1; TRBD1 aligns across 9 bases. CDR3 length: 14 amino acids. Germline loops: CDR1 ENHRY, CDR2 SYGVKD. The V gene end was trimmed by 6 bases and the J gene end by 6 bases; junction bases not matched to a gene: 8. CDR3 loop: CAIRETGGIAEAFF. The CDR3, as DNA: TGTGCCATCAGGGAGACAGGGGGGATCGCTGAAGCTTTCTTT.

The CDR3 bases are TGTGCCAGCTCACCACCCCCCTCAGAGACCCAGTACTTC. It encodes CASSPPPSETQYF. This sequence joins TRBV18 and TRBJ2-5; no reliable D call. The V end was cut by 0 bases, the J end by 4 bases, with 6 bases between. The germline V gene has CDR1 KGHSH and CDR2 LQKENI. This CDR3 is built from 13 residues.

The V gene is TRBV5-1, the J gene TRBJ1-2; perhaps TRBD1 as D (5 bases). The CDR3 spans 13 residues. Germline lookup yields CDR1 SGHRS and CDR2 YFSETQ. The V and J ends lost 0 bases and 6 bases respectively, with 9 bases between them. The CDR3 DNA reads TGCGCCAGCAGCTTGGAGGGGAATAATGGCTACACCTTC. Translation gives CASSLEGNNGYTF.

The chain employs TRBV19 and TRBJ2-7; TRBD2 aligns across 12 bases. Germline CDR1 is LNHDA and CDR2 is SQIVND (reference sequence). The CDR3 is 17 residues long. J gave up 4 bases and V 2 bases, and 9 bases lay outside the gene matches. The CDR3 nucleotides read TGTGCCAGTAGTATAACCTCTAGCGGGAGGGCCGTTTACGAGCAGTACGTC. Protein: CASSITSSGRAVYEQYV.

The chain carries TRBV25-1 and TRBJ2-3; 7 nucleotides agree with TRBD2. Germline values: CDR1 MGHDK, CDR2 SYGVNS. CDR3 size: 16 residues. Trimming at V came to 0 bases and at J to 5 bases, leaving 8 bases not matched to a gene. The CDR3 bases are TGTGCCAGCAGTGAATATTCAAGCGGGGCCCGAGATACGCAGTATTTT. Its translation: CASSEYSSGARDTQYF.

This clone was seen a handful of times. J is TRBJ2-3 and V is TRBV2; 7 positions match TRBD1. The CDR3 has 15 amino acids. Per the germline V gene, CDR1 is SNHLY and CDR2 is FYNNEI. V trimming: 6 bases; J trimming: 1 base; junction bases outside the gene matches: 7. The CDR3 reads CASSSGTARTDTQYF. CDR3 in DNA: TGTGCCAGCAGCTCCGGGACAGCTCGCACAGATACGCAGTATTTT.

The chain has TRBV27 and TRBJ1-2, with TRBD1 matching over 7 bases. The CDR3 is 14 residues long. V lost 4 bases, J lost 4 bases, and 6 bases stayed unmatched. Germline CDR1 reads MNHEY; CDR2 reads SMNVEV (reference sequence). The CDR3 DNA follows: TGTGCCAGCAGTTCTGCCCGGGACAGCTATGGCTACACCTTC. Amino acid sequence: CASSSARDSYGYTF.

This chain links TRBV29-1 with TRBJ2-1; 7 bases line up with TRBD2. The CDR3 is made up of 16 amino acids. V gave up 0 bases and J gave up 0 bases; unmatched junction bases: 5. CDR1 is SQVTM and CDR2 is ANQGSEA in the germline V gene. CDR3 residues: CSVEDPRTSSYNEQFF. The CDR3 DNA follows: TGCAGCGTTGAAGACCCCAGGACTAGCTCCTACAATGAGCAGTTCTTC.

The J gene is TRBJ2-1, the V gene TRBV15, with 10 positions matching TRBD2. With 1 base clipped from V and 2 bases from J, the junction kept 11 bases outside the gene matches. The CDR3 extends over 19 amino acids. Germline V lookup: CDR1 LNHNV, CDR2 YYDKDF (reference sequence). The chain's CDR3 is CATSRGVAGGGGPYNEQFF. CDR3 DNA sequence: TGTGCCACCAGCAGAGGGGTAGCGGGGGGTGGGGGCCCCTACAATGAGCAGTTCTTC.

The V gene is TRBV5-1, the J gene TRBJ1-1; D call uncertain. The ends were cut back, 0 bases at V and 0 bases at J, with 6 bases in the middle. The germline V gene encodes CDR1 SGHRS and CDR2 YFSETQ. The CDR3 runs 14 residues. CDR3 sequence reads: CASSLEIVNTEAFF. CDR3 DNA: TGCGCCAGCAGCTTGGAAATCGTGAACACTGAAGCTTTCTTT.

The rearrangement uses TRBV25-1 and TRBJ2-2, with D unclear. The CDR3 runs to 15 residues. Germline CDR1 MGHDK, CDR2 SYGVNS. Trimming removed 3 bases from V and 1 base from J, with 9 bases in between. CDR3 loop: CASSDSRRNTGELFF. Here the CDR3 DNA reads TGTGCCAGCAGTGATAGTAGGAGGAACACCGGGGAGCTGTTTTTT.

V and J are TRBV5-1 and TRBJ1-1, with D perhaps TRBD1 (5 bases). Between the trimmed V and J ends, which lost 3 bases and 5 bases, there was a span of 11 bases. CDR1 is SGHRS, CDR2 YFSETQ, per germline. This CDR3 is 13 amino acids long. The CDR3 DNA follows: TGCGCCAGCAGCTCAAGACAGACTACTGAAGCTTTCTTT. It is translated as CASSSRQTTEAFF.